The 22 T cell receptor beta chains below come from one sample, sequenced in a study of shared clonotypes between healthy human individuals. The repertoire was sequenced with immunoSEQ multiplex PCR; TCRdb's copy has only in-frame clones and lacks some. In the table there are about 2.3 million clones, 90% to 95% of which are singletons. The source material was naive CD4+ T cells from PBMCs. Subset meaning: CD45RA+ positively selected. The receptors were sampled from a man aged 18 to 35 in good health. Some clones in this sample may be carry-over from other donors' samples.

The chain joins TRBV21-1 to TRBJ2-7; the DNA was not used to check the table's D call, TRBD1. TRBV21-1 is listed as a pseudogene. The CDR3 consists of 14 residues. The CDR3 here is CASLPLGQDYEQYF. In DNA, the CDR3 is TGTGCCAGCTTACCCTTGGGACAGGACTACGAGCAGTACTTC.

The V and J genes are TRBV5-1 and TRBJ1-3; TRBD1 aligns across 8 bases. Germline CDR1 and CDR2: SGHRS and YFSETQ. Trimming at V came to 0 bases and at J to 4 bases, leaving 6 bases not matched to a gene. This CDR3 comprises 16 residues. CDR3 sequence reads: CASSLGTGPLGNTIYF. The DNA for the CDR3 is TGCGCCAGCAGCTTGGGGACAGGGCCCCTCGGAAACACCATATATTTT.

The J gene is TRBJ1-2, the V gene TRBV5-8; D uncertain. V lost 0 bases to trimming and J lost 0 bases, with 12 bases between them. In germline, CDR1 is SGHTS, CDR2 YDEGEE. This CDR3 is 16 amino acids long. CDR3 in DNA: TGTGCCAGCAGCTTGGGGCAGTGGACTCCTAACTATGGCTACACCTTC. Encoded protein: CASSLGQWTPNYGYTF.

The chain joins TRBV7-3 to TRBJ2-1, with TRBD2 identical over 9 bases. Germline assignment: CDR1 SGHTA and CDR2 FQGTGA. The CDR3 totals 15 residues. The J segment lost 9 bases and the V segment lost 3 bases, leaving 9 bases of the junction unmatched. CDR3 DNA sequence: TGTGCCAGCAGCTTGGGATTAGCGGGAGATGGTGAGCAGTTCTTC. Residues: CASSLGLAGDGEQFF.

As regards this clone: Other DNA sequences within the sample encode an identical CDR3. V usage is TRBV30 and J usage is TRBJ2-5, with D uncertain. Per germline, CDR1 GTSNPN and CDR2 SVGIG (reference sequence). With 0 bases removed from V and 5 bases from J, the gap between germline ends came to 10 bases. The CDR3 has 13 residues. DNA for the CDR3: TGTGCCTGGAGTGTAGGTCTGGCTGAGACCCAGTACTTC. Protein product: CAWSVGLAETQYF.

This clone has just one count. The chain carries TRBV7-6 and TRBJ2-7, with TRBD2 matching 9 bases. Germline V CDR1 and CDR2: SGHVS, FNYEAQ. The CDR3 totals 16 residues. Trimming cost V 5 bases and J 3 bases; bases outside gene matches: 11. The CDR3 is CASSHPRTSEYYEQYF. CDR3 in DNA: TGTGCCAGCAGCCATCCCAGGACTAGCGAGTACTACGAGCAGTACTTC.

As concerns this clone: The sample carries other DNA sequences with the same CDR3. V is TRBV18 and J is TRBJ2-7, with D possibly matching TRBD1 (6 bases). The CDR3 runs 12 residues. Germline V gene lookup returns CDR1 KGHSH and CDR2 LQKENI. V was shortened by 3 bases and J by 4 bases, with 7 bases between the two germline ends. CDR3 sequence: CASSPDRYEQYF. CDR3 bases: TGTGCCAGCTCACCGGACAGATACGAGCAGTACTTC.

This clone was found once. This chain joins TRBV5-4 and TRBJ2-1; TRBD2 matches 7 bases. The V and J ends lost 5 bases and 0 bases, in that order; junction bases with no gene match: 5. The CDR3 covers 15 residues. Germline-derived CDR1 and CDR2 are SGHNT and YYREEE (reference sequence). CDR3 DNA: TGTGCCAGCAGGACTAGCAGGGACTCCTACAATGAGCAGTTCTTC. Translating gives CASRTSRDSYNEQFF.

The chain uses TRBV5-1 and TRBJ2-4; D possibly matches TRBD1 or TRBD2 (5 bases each). CDR1 is SGHRS and CDR2 is YFSETQ in the germline V gene. V shed 0 bases and J shed 2 bases, with 12 bases lying between them. The length of the CDR3 is 16 residues. This CDR3 reads CASSLVFRGPKNIQYF. The CDR3 region has the DNA TGCGCCAGCAGCTTGGTATTTCGGGGCCCCAAAAACATTCAGTACTTC.

This rearrangement joins TRBV18 to TRBJ2-5; 8 positions agree with TRBD1. Trimming at V came to 0 bases and at J to 4 bases, leaving 7 bases not matched to a gene. The CDR3 runs 16 residues. Per the germline V gene, CDR1 is KGHSH and CDR2 is LQKENI. Written as DNA, the CDR3 is TGTGCCAGCTCACCACCTGGGACAGGCGACATAGAGACCCAGTACTTC. Translating gives CASSPPGTGDIETQYF.

The V call is TRBV19, the J call TRBJ2-2; D remains ambiguous. CDR3 length equals 15 residues. Germline CDR1 reads LNHDA; CDR2 reads SQIVND (reference sequence). The V and J ends lost 1 base and 4 bases respectively, with 10 bases between them. The CDR3 spells CASSIGGSSTGELFF. As DNA, the CDR3 is TGTGCCAGTAGTATAGGGGGTAGCTCCACCGGGGAGCTGTTTTTT.

The chain is built from TRBV4-1 and TRBJ1-2; D gene unclear. The CDR3 extends over 13 amino acids. Trimming cost V 4 bases and J 8 bases, with 14 bases left between them. Germline V gene lookup returns CDR1 MGHRA and CDR2 YSYEKL. In nucleotides, the CDR3 is TGCGCCAGCAGCCTCGGGGTGGGGTGGGGCTACACCTTC. This sequence encodes CASSLGVGWGYTF.

This chain connects TRBV5-1 to TRBJ1-3, with 8 bases aligning to TRBD1. This CDR3 has 15 residues. J lost 3 bases, V lost 3 bases, and 5 bases had no gene match. The germline CDR1 and CDR2 sequences are SGHRS and YFSETQ. The CDR3 reads CASSYTGGSGNTIYF. Written as DNA, the CDR3 is TGCGCCAGCAGCTATACAGGGGGTAGTGGAAACACCATATATTTT.

V and J are TRBV4-3 and TRBJ2-1; D possibly matches TRBD1 or TRBD2 (5 bases each). Germline assignment: CDR1 LGHNA and CDR2 YSLEER. The V end lost 4 bases, the J end lost 0 bases, and 13 bases lay between the germline ends. The CDR3 consists of 16 residues. Here the CDR3 DNA reads TGCGCCAGCAGCCTTACTCCAGGGAGCTCCTACAATGAGCAGTTCTTC. It codes for CASSLTPGSSYNEQFF.

CDR3 nucleotides: TGTGCCACCTGGCCCGGACAGATGAACACTGAAGCTTTCTTT. This encodes CATWPGQMNTEAFF. The chain has TRBV6-9 and TRBJ1-1, with D perhaps matching TRBD1 (6 bases). There are 14 residues in the CDR3. From germline, CDR1 is MNHGY and CDR2 SVAAGI. V was pared by 10 bases and J by 0 bases, with 15 bases between.

The chain is built from TRBV7-2 and TRBJ2-7; 8 bases match TRBD2. V lost 5 bases, J lost 1 base, and 1 base stayed unmatched. This CDR3 is built from 13 residues. Germline values: CDR1 SGHTA, CDR2 FQGNSA. CDR3 bases: TGTGCCAGCAGCCGCGGGGGGTCCTACGAGCAGTACTTC. Protein sequence: CASSRGGSYEQYF.

The V and J genes are TRBV7-8 and TRBJ2-7; the match to TRBD1 covers 8 bases. Germline CDR1 reads SGHVS; CDR2 reads FQNEAQ. The CDR3 sequence is 15 residues long. With 4 bases clipped from V and 1 base from J, the junction kept 6 bases outside the gene matches. The chain's CDR3 is CASSYTRDRSYEQYF. The DNA of the CDR3 is TGTGCCAGCAGCTACACCCGGGACAGGTCCTACGAGCAGTACTTC.

The chain joins TRBV2 to TRBJ2-2; perhaps D is TRBD1 or TRBD2 (5 bases each). The V and J ends lost 6 bases and 4 bases respectively, with 15 bases between them. This CDR3 contains 15 residues. The germline V gene encodes CDR1 SNHLY and CDR2 FYNNEI. The CDR3 bases are TGTGCCAGCAGGGCAGGGACGGTCCCCACCGGGGAGCTGTTTTTT. Its protein product is CASRAGTVPTGELFF.

The chain is built from TRBV11-3 and TRBJ2-1; D remains ambiguous. The V and J ends lost 3 bases and 7 bases respectively, with 7 bases between them. From germline, CDR1 is SGHNT and CDR2 YENEEA. The CDR3 is 12 amino acids. The CDR3 DNA reads TGTGCCAGCAGCTTCTACGATAATGAGCAGTTCTTC. Translating gives CASSFYDNEQFF. The variable domain in full, with the rest retrieved from reference TRBV11-3 and TRBJ2-1, is EAGVVQSPRYKIIEKKQPVAFWCNPISGHNTLYWYLQNLGQGPELLIRYENEEAVDDSQLPKDRFSAERLKGVDSTLKIQPAELGDSAVYLCASSFYDNEQFFGPGTRLTVL.

The chain links TRBV5-1 to TRBJ2-7; 8 nucleotides line up with TRBD2. This CDR3 contains 16 residues. Germline assignment: CDR1 SGHRS and CDR2 YFSETQ. V lost 4 bases and J lost 0; bases outside the gene matches: 9. This chain's CDR3 is CASSDGLAGVSYEQYF. CDR3 nucleotide sequence: TGCGCCAGCAGCGACGGCCTAGCGGGCGTCTCCTACGAGCAGTACTTC.

This chain links TRBV28 with TRBJ2-3; D possibly corresponds to TRBD2 (6 bases). Germline V lookup: CDR1 MDHEN, CDR2 SYDVKM. V was trimmed by 8 bases and J by 0 bases, leaving 12 bases between them. CDR3 length equals 14 residues. This chain's CDR3 is CASGSSVSTDTQYF. The CDR3 nucleotides are TGTGCCAGCGGATCTAGCGTTAGCACAGATACGCAGTATTTT.

The chain has TRBV14 and TRBJ1-2; D call uncertain. This CDR3 spans 12 amino acids. Germline loops: CDR1 SGHDN, CDR2 FVKESK. V lost 4 bases to trimming and J lost 10 bases, with 13 bases between them. This CDR3 reads CASSLPGRNYTF. Written as DNA, the CDR3 is TGTGCCAGCAGCCTCCCTGGGAGGAACTACACCTTC.